This T cell receptor (beta chain) is drawn from a study of response to subunit inactivated influenza vaccine. Broader study findings: Each seasonal flu vaccination may recruit only limited new T cells, authors suggested.

TCRdb reanalysed the RT-PCR reads using MiXCR and keeps one entry per CDR3 protein. The sample includes about 310,000 distinct CDR3 sequences, approximately 23% seen only once; the top ten take around a tenth. Trimming took 10 bases from V and 10 from J, leaving 25 bases between them. Germline V lookup: CDR1 LNHDA, CDR2 SQIVND (reference sequence). CDR3 size: 14 residues. Comment on this clonotype: Its target is not known.

This clonotype was sampled from a man aged 45-69 years who received an inactivated influenza vaccine. J is TRBJ2-5 and V is TRBV19; D is perhaps TRBD2 (6 bases). The sample in question was PBMCs from blood, obtained less than 22 months after vaccination. The CDR3 bases are TGTGCCACCACCAGCGGGCCCTCCCGAAGAGACCAGTACTTC. Encoded protein: CATTSGPSRRDQYF.